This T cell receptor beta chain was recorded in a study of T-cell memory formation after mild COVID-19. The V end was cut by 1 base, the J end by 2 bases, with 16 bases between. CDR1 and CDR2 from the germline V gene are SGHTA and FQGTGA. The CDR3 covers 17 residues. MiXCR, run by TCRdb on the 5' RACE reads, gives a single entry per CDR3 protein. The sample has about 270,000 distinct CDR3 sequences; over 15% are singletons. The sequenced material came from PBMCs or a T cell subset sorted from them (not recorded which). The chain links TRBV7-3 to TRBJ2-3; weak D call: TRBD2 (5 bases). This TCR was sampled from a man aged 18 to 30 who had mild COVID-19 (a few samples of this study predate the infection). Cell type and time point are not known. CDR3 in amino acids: CASSLRGRGALTDTQYF. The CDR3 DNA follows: TGTGCCAGCAGCTTAAGGGGTCGGGGAGCTCTCACAGATACGCAGTATTTT.